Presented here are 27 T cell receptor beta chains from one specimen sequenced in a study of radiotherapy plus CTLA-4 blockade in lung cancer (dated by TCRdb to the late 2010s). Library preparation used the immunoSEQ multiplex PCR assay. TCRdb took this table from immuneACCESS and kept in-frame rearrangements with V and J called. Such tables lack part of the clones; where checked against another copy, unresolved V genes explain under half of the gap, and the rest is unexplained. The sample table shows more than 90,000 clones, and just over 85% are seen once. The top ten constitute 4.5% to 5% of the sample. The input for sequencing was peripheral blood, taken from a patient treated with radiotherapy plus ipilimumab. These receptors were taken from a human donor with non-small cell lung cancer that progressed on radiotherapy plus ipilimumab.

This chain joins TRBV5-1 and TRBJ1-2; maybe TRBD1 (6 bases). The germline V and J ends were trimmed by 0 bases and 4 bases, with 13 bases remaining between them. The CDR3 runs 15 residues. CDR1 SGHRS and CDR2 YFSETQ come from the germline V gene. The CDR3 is CASSLGQGSGYGYTF. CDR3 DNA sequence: TGCGCCAGCAGCTTGGGTCAGGGGTCCGGCTATGGCTACACCTTC.

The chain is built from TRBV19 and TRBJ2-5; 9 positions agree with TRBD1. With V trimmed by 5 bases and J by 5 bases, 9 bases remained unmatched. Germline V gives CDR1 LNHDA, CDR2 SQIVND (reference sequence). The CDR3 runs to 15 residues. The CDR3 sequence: CASSAGTGQVETQYF. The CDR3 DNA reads TGTGCCAGTAGTGCTGGGACAGGGCAAGTGGAGACCCAGTACTTC.

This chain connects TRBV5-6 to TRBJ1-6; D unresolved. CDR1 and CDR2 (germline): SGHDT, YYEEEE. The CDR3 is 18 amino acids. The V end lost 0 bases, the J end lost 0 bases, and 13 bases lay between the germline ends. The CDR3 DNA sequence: TGTGCCAGCAGCTTGGGAGGACTAGAAAGCTCCTATAATTCACCCCTCCACTTT. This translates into CASSLGGLESSYNSPLHF.

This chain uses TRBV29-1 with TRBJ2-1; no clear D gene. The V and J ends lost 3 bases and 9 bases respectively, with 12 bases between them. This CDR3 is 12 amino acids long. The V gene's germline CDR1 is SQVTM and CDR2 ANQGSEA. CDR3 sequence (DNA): TGCAGCGTTGAGGGGTGGGATACTGAGCAGTTCTTC. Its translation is CSVEGWDTEQFF.

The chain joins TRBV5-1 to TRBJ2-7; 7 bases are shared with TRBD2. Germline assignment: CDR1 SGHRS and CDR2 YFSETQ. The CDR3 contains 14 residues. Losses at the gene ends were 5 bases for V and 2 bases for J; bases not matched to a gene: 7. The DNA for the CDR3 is TGCGCCAGCAGAAGTCCGAGCGGGACCTACGAGCAGTACTTC. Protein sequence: CASRSPSGTYEQYF.

The CDR3 protein is CAWDHGGTEAFF. The CDR3 DNA sequence: TGTGCCTGGGATCACGGGGGGACTGAAGCTTTCTTT. V is TRBV30 and J is TRBJ1-1, with D possibly TRBD1 on 5 matching bases. CDR1 GTSNPN and CDR2 SVGIG come from the germline V gene (reference sequence). Trimming shortened V by 5 bases and J by 5 bases, and 12 bases separated the two germline ends. This CDR3 is built from 12 residues.

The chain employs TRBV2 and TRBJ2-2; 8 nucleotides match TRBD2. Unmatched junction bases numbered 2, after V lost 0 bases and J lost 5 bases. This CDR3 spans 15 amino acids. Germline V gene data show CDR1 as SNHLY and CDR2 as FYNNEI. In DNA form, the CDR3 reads TGTGCCAGCAGTGAAGCTGGACTAGCAACCGGGGAGCTGTTTTTT. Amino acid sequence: CASSEAGLATGELFF.

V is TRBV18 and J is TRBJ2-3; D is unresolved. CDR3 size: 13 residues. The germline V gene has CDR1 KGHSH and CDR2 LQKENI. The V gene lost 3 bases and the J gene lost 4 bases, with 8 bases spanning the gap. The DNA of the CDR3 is TGTGCCAGCTCACCTTCCGGAGCAGATACGCAGTATTTT. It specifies CASSPSGADTQYF. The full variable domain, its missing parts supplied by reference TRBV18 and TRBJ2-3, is NAGVMQNPRHLVRRRGQEARLRCSPMKGHSHVYWYRQLPEEGLKFMVYLQKENIIDESGMPKERFSAEFPKEGPSILRIQQVVRGDSAAYFCASSPSGADTQYFGPGTRLTVL.

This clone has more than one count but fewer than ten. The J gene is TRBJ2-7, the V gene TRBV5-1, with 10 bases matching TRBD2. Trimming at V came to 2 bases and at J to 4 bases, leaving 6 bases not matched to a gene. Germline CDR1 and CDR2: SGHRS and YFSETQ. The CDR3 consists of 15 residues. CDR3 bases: TGCGCCAGCAGCTTCTCTAGCGGGAGTTTGTACGAGCAGTACTTC. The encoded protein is CASSFSSGSLYEQYF.

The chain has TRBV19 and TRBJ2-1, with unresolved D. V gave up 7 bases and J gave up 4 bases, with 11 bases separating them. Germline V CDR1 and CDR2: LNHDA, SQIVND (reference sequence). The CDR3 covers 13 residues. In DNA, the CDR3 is TGTGCCAGTACCAATCCCCCGTACAATGAGCAGTTCTTC. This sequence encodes CASTNPPYNEQFF.

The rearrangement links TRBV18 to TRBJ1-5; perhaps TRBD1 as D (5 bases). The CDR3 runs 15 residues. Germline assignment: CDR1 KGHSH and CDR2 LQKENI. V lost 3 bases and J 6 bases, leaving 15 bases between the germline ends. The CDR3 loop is CASSPSGFVGQPQHF. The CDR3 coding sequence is TGTGCCAGCTCACCGTCAGGGTTTGTGGGTCAGCCCCAGCATTTT.

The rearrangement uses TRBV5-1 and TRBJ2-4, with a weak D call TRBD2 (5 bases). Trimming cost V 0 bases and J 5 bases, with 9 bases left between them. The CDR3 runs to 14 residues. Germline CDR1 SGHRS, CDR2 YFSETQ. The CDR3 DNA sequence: TGCGCCAGCAGCTTGGCGGGGTTGGAAAACATTCAGTACTTC. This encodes CASSLAGLENIQYF.

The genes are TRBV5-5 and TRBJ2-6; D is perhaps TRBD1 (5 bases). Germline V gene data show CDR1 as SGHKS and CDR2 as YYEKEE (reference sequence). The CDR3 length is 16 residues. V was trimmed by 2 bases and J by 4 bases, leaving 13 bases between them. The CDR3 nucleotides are TGTGCCAGCAGCTTACTAATAGGGGCCGGGGCCAACGTCCTGACTTTC. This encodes CASSLLIGAGANVLTF.

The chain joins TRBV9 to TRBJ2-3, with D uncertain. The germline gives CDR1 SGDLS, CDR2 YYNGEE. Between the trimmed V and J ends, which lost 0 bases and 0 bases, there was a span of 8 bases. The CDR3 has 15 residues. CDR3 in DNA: TGTGCCAGCAGCGTAGTGGCAGCTAGCACAGATACGCAGTATTTT. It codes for CASSVVAASTDTQYF.

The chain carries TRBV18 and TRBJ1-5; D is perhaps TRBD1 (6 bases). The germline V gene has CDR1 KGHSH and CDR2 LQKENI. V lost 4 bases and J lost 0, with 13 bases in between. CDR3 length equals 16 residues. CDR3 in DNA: TGTGCCAGCTCACGGGGGCAAGGAGGTAGCAATCAGCCCCAGCATTTT. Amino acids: CASSRGQGGSNQPQHF.

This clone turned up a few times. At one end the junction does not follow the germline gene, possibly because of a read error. CDR3 protein: CASTPRGGLRKTVF. CDR3 coding DNA: TGTGCCAGCACCCCTAGGGGAGGGTTAAGAAAAACTGTTTTT. The chain couples TRBV27 to TRBJ1-4, with a possible D match to TRBD1 (5 bases). From germline, CDR1 is MNHEY and CDR2 SMNVEV (reference sequence). The CDR3 sequence is 14 residues long.

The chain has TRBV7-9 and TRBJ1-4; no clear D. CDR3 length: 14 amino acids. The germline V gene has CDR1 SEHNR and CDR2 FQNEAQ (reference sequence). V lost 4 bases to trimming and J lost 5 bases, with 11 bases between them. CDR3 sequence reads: CASSSRRENEKLFF. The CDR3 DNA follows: TGTGCCAGCAGCTCCCGACGGGAGAATGAAAAACTGTTTTTT.

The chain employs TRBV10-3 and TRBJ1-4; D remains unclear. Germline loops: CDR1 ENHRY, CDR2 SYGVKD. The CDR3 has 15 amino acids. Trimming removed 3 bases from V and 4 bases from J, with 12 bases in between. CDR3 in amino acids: CAISEGGTGNEKLFF. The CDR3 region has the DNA TGTGCCATCAGTGAAGGAGGCACGGGTAATGAAAAACTGTTTTTT.

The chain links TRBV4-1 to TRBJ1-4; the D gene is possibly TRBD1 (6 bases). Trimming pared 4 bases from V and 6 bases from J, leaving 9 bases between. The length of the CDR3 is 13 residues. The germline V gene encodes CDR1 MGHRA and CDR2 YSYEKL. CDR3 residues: CASSRDTDEKLFF. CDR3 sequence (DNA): TGCGCCAGCAGCCGGGACACGGATGAAAAACTGTTTTTT.

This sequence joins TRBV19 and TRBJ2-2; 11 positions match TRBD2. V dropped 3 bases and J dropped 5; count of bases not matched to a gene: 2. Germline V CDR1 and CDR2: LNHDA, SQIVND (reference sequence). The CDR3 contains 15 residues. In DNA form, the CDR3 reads TGTGCCAGTAGTATTTGGACTAGCGGGACCGGGGAGCTGTTTTTT. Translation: CASSIWTSGTGELFF.

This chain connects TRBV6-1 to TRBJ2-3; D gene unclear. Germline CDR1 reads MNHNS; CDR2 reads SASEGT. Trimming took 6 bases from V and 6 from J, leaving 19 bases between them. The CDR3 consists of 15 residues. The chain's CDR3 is CASRSTPAGIDTQYF. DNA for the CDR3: TGTGCCAGCAGGTCGACACCCGCCGGCATTGATACGCAGTATTTT.

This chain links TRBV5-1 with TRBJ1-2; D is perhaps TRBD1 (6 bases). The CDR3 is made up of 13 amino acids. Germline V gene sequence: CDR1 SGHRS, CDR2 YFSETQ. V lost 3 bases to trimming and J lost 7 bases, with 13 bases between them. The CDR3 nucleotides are TGCGCCAGCAGCTCTCCCGGGGGCGGTGGCTACACCTTC. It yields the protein CASSSPGGGGYTF.

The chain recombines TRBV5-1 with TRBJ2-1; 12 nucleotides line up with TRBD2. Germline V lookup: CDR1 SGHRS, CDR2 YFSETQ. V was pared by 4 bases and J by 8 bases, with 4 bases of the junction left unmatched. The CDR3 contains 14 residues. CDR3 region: CASSPLAGGDEQFF. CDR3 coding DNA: TGCGCCAGCAGCCCACTAGCGGGAGGCGATGAGCAGTTCTTC.

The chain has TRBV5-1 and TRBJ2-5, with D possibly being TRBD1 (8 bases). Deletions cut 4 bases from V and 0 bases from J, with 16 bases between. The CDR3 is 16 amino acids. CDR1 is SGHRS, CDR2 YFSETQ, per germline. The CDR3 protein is CASSATGGVHQETQYF. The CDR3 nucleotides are TGCGCCAGCAGCGCAACAGGGGGGGTCCACCAAGAGACCCAGTACTTC.

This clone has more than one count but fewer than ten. CDR3 coding DNA: TGTGCCAGCAGTTACCGATCAGGCGAGACCCAGTACTTC. This translates into CASSYRSGETQYF. The V call is TRBV6-5, the J call TRBJ2-5; no reliable D call. The CDR3 loop spans 13 amino acids. Germline V gives CDR1 MNHEY, CDR2 SVGAGI. The V gene lost 2 bases and the J gene lost 5 bases, with 9 bases spanning the gap.

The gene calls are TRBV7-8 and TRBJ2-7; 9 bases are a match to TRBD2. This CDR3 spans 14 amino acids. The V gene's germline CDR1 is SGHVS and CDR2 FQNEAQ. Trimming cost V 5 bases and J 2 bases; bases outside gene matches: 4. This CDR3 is CASSLSGGPYEQYF. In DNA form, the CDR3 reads TGTGCCAGCAGCCTTAGCGGGGGTCCCTACGAGCAGTACTTC.

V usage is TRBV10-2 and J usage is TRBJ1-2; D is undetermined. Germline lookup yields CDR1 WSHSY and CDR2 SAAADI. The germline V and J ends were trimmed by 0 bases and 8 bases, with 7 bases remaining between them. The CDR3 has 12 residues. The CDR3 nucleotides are TGCGCCAGCAGTGAGTCGGTGGGCGGCTACACCTTC. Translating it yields CASSESVGGYTF.